This T cell receptor beta chain was obtained from a study of response to subunit inactivated influenza vaccine. Notes on the study in general: The authors suggested that every seasonal influenza vaccination recruits few new T cells.

Regarding this clonotype: Its specificity is not known.

TCRdb analysed the RT-PCR reads with MiXCR anew, one entry per CDR3 protein. The data contain about 800,000 distinct CDR3 sequences, around 20% of them singletons. The germline V and J ends were trimmed by 6 bases and 0 bases, with 11 bases remaining between them. The CDR3 contains 14 residues. The sequence was collected from a man aged 50 or older who received an inactivated influenza vaccine. V usage is TRBV12-3 or TRBV12-4 and J usage is TRBJ1-1; maybe TRBD1 (5 bases). The starting material was PBMCs from blood, obtained roughly 5 days after vaccination. CDR3 DNA: TGTGCCAGCAGAGTAACAGGCATGAACACTGAAGCTTTCTTT. Its protein is CASRVTGMNTEAFF.